Listed below are T cell receptor beta chains from one sample, sequenced in a study of radiotherapy plus CTLA-4 blockade in lung cancer. Clones were read by immunoSEQ multiplex PCR, and TCRdb kept only the in-frame ones, dropping some. This sample has just under 60,000 clones, with approximately 67% found just once. The sequenced sample was peripheral blood, obtained from a patient treated with radiotherapy plus ipilimumab. The source of these receptors is a human donor with non-small cell lung cancer whose response to radiotherapy plus ipilimumab could not be evaluated. Each CDR3 is given with its conserved first and last residue. A D gene is named only where the DNA matches it firmly. Where a row states a size, it is once, few, many or the class of an expanded clone; other rows omit it.

abundance | j_gene | d_gene | v_gene | CDR3aa | CDR3nt
few | TRBJ1-5 | TRBD1 | TRBV6-1 | CASSPTGVWQPQHF | TGTGCCAGCAGCCCCACAGGGGTGTGGCAGCCCCAGCATTTT
NA | TRBJ2-4 | NA | TRBV30 | CAWSEEARVKNIQYF | TGTGCCTGGAGCGAGGAGGCCCGTGTCAAAAACATTCAGTACTTC
NA | TRBJ2-7 | TRBD1 | TRBV6-5 | CASSYGSGGYEQYF | TGTGCCAGCAGTTATGGGTCAGGGGGCTACGAGCAGTACTTC
NA | TRBJ2-3 | TRBD1 | TRBV7-9 | CASSTGTGTDTQYF | TGTGCCAGCAGCACCGGGACAGGCACAGATACGCAGTATTTT
NA | TRBJ2-1 | NA | TRBV7-2 | CASSLTGYNEQFF | TGTGCCAGCAGCTTGACTGGCTACAATGAGCAGTTCTTC
NA | TRBJ1-1 | NA | TRBV4-2 | CASSQGVGGIGNTEAFF | TGTGCCAGCAGCCAAGGGGTGGGGGGGATTGGGAACACTGAAGCTTTCTTT
few | TRBJ2-5 | TRBD2 | TRBV18 | CASSPFMLAGSETQYF | TGTGCCAGCTCACCCTTTATGCTAGCGGGATCAGAGACCCAGTACTTC
few | TRBJ2-2 | NA | TRBV12-5 | CASAGGTNTGELFF | TGTGCTAGTGCCGGGGGTACCAACACCGGGGAGCTGTTTTTT
NA | TRBJ1-2 | NA | TRBV6-1 | CASSPDTENYGYTF | TGTGCCAGCAGCCCAGACACCGAGAACTATGGCTACACCTTC
NA | TRBJ2-2 | NA | TRBV9 | CASSARVAGELFF | TGTGCCAGCAGTGCGCGGGTCGCCGGGGAGCTGTTTTTT
NA | TRBJ1-1 | NA | TRBV7-2 | CASSLSLGAANTEAFF | TGTGCCAGCAGCTTATCCCTGGGGGCAGCAAACACTGAAGCTTTCTTT
NA | TRBJ1-1 | TRBD1 | TRBV9 | CASSGGQGARAFF | TGTGCCAGCAGCGGGGGACAGGGGGCGCGGGCTTTCTTT
NA | TRBJ2-3 | TRBD1 | TRBV5-6 | CASSLVDRVDTQYF | TGTGCCAGCAGCTTGGTGGACAGGGTAGATACGCAGTATTTT
few | TRBJ1-1 | NA | TRBV2 | CASSSQWNTEAFF | TGTGCCAGCAGCTCCCAGTGGAACACTGAAGCTTTCTTT
NA | TRBJ2-1 | TRBD2 | TRBV4-1 | CASSQDPPSGSWNEQFF | TGCGCCAGCAGCCAAGATCCCCCTAGCGGGAGTTGGAATGAGCAGTTCTTC
NA | TRBJ2-7 | NA | TRBV7-6 | CASSVGAYEQYF | TGTGCCAGCAGCGTGGGCGCCTACGAGCAGTACTTC
NA | TRBJ1-5 | TRBD1 | TRBV4-3 | CASSHPDRSNQPQHF | TGCGCCAGCAGCCACCCGGACAGGAGCAATCAGCCCCAGCATTTT
NA | TRBJ2-7 | TRBD1 | TRBV5-1 | CASSQTGTGGYEQYF | TGCGCCAGCAGCCAAACCGGGACAGGGGGCTACGAGCAGTACTTC
NA | TRBJ1-5 | TRBD1 | TRBV7-9 | CASTNWGQGAPSQPQHF | TGTGCCAGCACCAATTGGGGACAGGGGGCGCCGAGTCAGCCCCAGCATTTT
few | TRBJ1-1 | NA | TRBV5-1 | CASRRENEAFF | TGCGCCAGCCGGAGGGAGAATGAAGCTTTCTTT
few | TRBJ1-1 | NA | TRBV10-3 | CAISDIREGSEAFF | TGTGCCATCAGTGACATAAGAGAGGGCAGTGAAGCTTTCTTT